This record covers a single T cell receptor (beta chain). Antigen: not known. These data come from a study of cytomegalovirus exposure and HLA in healthy donors. There are 15 residues in the CDR3. The V gene end was trimmed by 0 bases and the J gene end by 3 bases; junction bases not matched to a gene: 5. Germline V gives CDR1 GTSNPN, CDR2 SVGIG (reference sequence). Regarding the study as a whole: Follow-up analysis later connected one missense variant in DCLRE1C with trimming of TCR beta V- and J-genes.

The PCR had 60 Vbeta and 13 Jbeta primers. Clones were read by immunoSEQ multiplex PCR, and TCRdb kept only the in-frame ones, dropping some. The repertoire includes some 200,000 clones, over 75% of them detected once, and approximately 3% sits in the top ten. The receptor's source is a woman in her thirties in good health and CMV-seronegative. Sequencing was done on a sample of PBMCs. This rearrangement joins TRBV30 to TRBJ2-3; 8 nucleotides agree with TRBD2. The CDR3 sequence: CAWSVRTSGTDTQYF. In DNA form, the CDR3 reads TGTGCCTGGAGTGTCCGAACTAGCGGTACAGATACGCAGTATTTT.